Listed below are T cell receptor beta chains from one sample, sequenced in a study of neurological immune-mediated disorders. MiXCR, applied by TCRdb to the 5' RACE reads, yields one record per CDR3 protein. The repertoire includes some 60,000 distinct CDR3 sequences, 8.5% to 10% of them detected once, and about 12% sits in the top ten. Sequences were obtained from PBMCs. The receptors originated from a man aged 25 to 40 in good health. The CDR3 runs from the conserved cysteine through the conserved F or W. D genes are given only for firm matches.

D	V	J	CDR3
NA	TRBV7-8	TRBJ2-5	CASSLGTGAETQYF
NA	TRBV19	TRBJ2-1	CASSIPTIYNEQFF
NA	TRBV10-3	TRBJ2-7	CAISESEILTGTYEQYF
NA	TRBV29-1	TRBJ2-2	CSAEPSPGELFF
TRBD2	TRBV20-1	TRBJ2-7	CSATSGSFYEQYF
NA	TRBV27	TRBJ1-3	CASSLTGFSGNTIYF
NA	TRBV7-9	TRBJ2-7	CASSFLKAYEQYF
TRBD1	TRBV7-2	TRBJ1-6	CASRPTKTGAPLHF
TRBD2	TRBV20-1	TRBJ2-1	CSTLWRESSEQFF
NA	TRBV12-3/TRBV12-4	TRBJ2-1	CASSFGGLGNEQFF
NA	TRBV5-1	TRBJ2-1	CASNPGNSYNEQFF
NA	TRBV14	TRBJ2-6	CASSPGGAGANVLTF
TRBD1	TRBV5-1	TRBJ2-7	CASSQGTGGSEQYF
TRBD1	TRBV12-3/TRBV12-4	TRBJ2-7	CASSLPGQVVYEQYF
TRBD1	TRBV28	TRBJ2-1	CASSLSPYRGSYNEQFF
NA	TRBV5-1	TRBJ2-7	CASSLGPGAAYEQYF
NA	TRBV28	TRBJ2-7	CASSLLQGYEQYF
NA	TRBV3-1	TRBJ1-1	CASSQVLGLTEAFF
TRBD2	TRBV27	TRBJ2-7	CASKGLGYEQYF
NA	TRBV18	TRBJ1-4	CASSPPGATTNEKLFF
NA	TRBV20-1	TRBJ2-1	CSASAEVYNEQFF
NA	TRBV4-1	TRBJ1-4	CASTLGGAMNEKLFF
NA	TRBV7-2	TRBJ1-2	CASSLEQARGHTF
TRBD1	TRBV29-1	TRBJ2-7	CSVGDRSSYEQYF
TRBD1	TRBV29-1	TRBJ1-1	CSVRTGDTEAFF
NA	TRBV10-3	TRBJ2-2	CAISKTVKTGELFF
TRBD1	TRBV29-1	TRBJ1-1	CSVVGGTEPGTEAFF
NA	TRBV5-1	TRBJ2-1	CASSLVLGEYNEQFF
TRBD2	TRBV20-1	TRBJ2-1	CSACTSGSIFGEQFF
NA	TRBV6-2/TRBV6-3	TRBJ1-5	CASSYSEGVSNQPQHF
TRBD1	TRBV25-1	TRBJ1-2	CASSVQGAPYYGYTF